The sequence of this T cell receptor beta chain was determined in a study of cytomegalovirus exposure and HLA in healthy donors. The CDR3 runs to 15 residues. V lost 7 bases, J lost 3 bases, and 17 bases lay in between. Per germline, CDR1 SGHTA and CDR2 FQGNSA. Both 60 Vbeta primers and 13 Jbeta primers went into the PCR. Generated by immunoSEQ multiplex PCR, the TCRdb table keeps only in-frame clones and is missing some. The sample carries about 130,000 clones, about 78% recorded once. Study results and caveats: As a later analysis revealed, the rate of TCR association differed by HLA locus, with DRB1 most and HLA-C fewest. TCR beta chain V- and J-gene trimming was linked, in a later analysis, to a missense variant in DCLRE1C. CMV serostatus was the sole immune exposure information available.

Though nominally healthy at sampling, donors likely had unrecorded immune exposures. On this clone itself: Its antigen is currently unknown.

The receptor was isolated from a man younger than 40 in good health and CMV-seronegative. The chain joins TRBV7-2 to TRBJ2-3, with D possibly matching TRBD1 (6 bases). The sample taken for sequencing was PBMCs. CDR3 residues: CASTLEGVMTDTQYF. CDR3 DNA: TGTGCCAGCACCCTAGAGGGGGTTATGACAGATACGCAGTATTTT.